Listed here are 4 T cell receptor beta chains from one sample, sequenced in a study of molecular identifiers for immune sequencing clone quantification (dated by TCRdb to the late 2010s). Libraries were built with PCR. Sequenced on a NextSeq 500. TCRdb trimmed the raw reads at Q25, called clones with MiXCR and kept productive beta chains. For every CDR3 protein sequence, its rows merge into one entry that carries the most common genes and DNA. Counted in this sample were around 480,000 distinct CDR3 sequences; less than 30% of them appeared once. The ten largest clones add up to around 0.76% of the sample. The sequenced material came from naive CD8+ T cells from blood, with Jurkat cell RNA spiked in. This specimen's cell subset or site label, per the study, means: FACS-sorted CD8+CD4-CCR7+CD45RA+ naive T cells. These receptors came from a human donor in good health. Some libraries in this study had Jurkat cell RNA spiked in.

DNA for the CDR3: TGTGCCAGCAGTTTAGACCCCCGACTCACTGAAGCTTTCTTT. It codes for CASSLDPRLTEAFF. The chain has TRBV12-3 or TRBV12-4 and TRBJ1-1; D gene ambiguous. Between the trimmed V and J ends, which lost 1 base and 4 bases, there was a span of 10 bases. The CDR3 runs to 14 residues.

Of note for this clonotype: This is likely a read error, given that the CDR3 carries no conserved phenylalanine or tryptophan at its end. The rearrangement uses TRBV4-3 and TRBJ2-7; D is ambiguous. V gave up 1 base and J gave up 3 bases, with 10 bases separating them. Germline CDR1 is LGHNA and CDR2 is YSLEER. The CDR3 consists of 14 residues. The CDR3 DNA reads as TGCGCCAGCAGCCAAGGGCCAGGTGGCTACGAGCAGTACCTC. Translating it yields CASSQGPGGYEQYL.

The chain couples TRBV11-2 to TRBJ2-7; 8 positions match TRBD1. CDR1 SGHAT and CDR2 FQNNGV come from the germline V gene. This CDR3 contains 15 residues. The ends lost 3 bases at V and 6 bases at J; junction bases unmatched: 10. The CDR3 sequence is CASSLEDRGWGEQYF. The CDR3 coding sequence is TGTGCCAGCAGCTTGGAAGACAGGGGCTGGGGCGAGCAGTACTTC.

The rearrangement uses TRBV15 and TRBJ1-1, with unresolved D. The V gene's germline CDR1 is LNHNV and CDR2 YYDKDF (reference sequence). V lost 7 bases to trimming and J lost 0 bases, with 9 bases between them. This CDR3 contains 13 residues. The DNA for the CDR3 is TGTGCCACCAAGTCCGGCTTGAACACTGAAGCTTTCTTT. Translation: CATKSGLNTEAFF.